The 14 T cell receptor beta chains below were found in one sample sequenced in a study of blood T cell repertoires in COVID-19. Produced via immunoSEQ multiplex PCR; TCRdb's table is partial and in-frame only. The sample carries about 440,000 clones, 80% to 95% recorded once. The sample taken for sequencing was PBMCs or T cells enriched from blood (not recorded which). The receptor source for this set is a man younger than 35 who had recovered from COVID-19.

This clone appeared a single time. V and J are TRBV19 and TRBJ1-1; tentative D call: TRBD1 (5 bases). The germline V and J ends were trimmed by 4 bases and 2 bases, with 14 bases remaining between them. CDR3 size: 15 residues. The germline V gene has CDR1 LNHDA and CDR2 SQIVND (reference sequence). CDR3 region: CASSTRGLRNTEAFF. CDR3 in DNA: TGTGCCAGTAGTACTCGGGGACTGCGTAACACTGAAGCTTTCTTT.

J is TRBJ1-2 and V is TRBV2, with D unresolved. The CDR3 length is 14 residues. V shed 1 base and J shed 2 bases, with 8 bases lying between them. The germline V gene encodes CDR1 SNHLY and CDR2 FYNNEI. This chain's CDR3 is CASSEGAVNYGYTF. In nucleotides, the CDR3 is TGTGCCAGCAGTGAAGGGGCCGTGAACTATGGCTACACCTTC. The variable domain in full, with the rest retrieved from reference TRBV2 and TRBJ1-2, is EPEVTQTPSHQVTQMGQEVILRCVPISNHLYFYWYRQILGQKVEFLVSFYNNEISEKSEIFDDQFSVERPDGSNFTLKIRSTKLEDSAMYFCASSEGAVNYGYTFGSGTRLTVV.

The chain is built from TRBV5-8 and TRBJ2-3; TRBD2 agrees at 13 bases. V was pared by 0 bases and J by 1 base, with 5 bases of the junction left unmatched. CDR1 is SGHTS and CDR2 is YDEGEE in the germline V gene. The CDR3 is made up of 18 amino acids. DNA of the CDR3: TGTGCCAGCAGCTTGGGACTAGCGGGGGGCTTACGCACAGATACGCAGTATTTT. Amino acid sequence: CASSLGLAGGLRTDTQYF.

CDR3 residues: CASSFAPQGAGYTF. CDR3 nucleotide sequence: TGTGCCAGCAGCTTCGCCCCACAGGGGGCCGGCTACACCTTC. The chain links TRBV7-3 to TRBJ1-2; 9 nucleotides line up with TRBD1. The CDR3 covers 14 residues. From germline, CDR1 is SGHTA and CDR2 FQGTGA. With 3 bases clipped from V and 8 bases from J, the junction kept 7 bases outside the gene matches.

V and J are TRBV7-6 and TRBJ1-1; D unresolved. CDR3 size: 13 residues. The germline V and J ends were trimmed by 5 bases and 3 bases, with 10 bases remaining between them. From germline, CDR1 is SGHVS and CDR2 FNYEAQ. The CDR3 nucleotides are TGTGCCAGCAGCCAAACAGTTGACACTGAAGCTTTCTTT. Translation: CASSQTVDTEAFF.

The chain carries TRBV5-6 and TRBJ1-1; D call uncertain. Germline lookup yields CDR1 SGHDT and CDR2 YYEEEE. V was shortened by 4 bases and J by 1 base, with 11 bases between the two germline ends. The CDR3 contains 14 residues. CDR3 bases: TGTGCCAGCAGCCAGACGACAACGAACACTGAAGCTTTCTTT. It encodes CASSQTTTNTEAFF. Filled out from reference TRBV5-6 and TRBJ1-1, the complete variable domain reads DAGVTQSPTHLIKTRGQQVTLRCSPKSGHDTVSWYQQALGQGPQFIFQYYEEEERQRGNFPDRFSGHQFPNYSSELNVNALLLGDSALYLCASSQTTTNTEAFFGQGTRLTVV.

CDR3 residues: CASRKSELSYNEQFF. As DNA, the CDR3 is TGCGCCAGCAGGAAGAGCGAACTCTCCTACAATGAGCAGTTCTTC. V gene TRBV5-1 combines with J gene TRBJ2-1; D is unresolved. Trimming cost V 5 bases and J 0 bases, with 12 bases left between them. Germline V CDR1 and CDR2: SGHRS, YFSETQ. This CDR3 region has 15 residues.

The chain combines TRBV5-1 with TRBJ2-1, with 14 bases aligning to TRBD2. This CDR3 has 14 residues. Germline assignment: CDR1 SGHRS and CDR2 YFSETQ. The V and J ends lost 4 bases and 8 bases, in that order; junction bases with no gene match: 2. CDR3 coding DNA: TGCGCCAGCAGCGGGGGACTAGCGGGAGATGAGCAGTTCTTC. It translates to CASSGGLAGDEQFF.

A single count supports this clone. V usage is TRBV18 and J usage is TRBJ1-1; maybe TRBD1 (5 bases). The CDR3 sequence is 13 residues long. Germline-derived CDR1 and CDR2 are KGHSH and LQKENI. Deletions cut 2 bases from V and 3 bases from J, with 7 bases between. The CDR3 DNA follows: TGTGCCAGCTCACCAGGAGGGGACACTGAAGCTTTCTTT. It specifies CASSPGGDTEAFF.

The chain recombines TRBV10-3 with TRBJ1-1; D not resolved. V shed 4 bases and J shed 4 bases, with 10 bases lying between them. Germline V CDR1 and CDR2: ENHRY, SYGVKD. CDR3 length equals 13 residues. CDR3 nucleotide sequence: TGTGCCATCAGTGGGACCGAGGGCACTGAAGCTTTCTTT. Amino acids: CAISGTEGTEAFF.

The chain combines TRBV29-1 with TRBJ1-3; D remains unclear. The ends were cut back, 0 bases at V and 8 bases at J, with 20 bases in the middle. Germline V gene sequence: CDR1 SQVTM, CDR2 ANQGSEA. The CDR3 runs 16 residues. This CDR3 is CSVEDLRRAPGDTIYF. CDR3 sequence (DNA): TGCAGCGTTGAAGATCTTAGGAGGGCCCCGGGAGACACCATATATTTT.

The CDR3 loop is CASSLAGRDTQYF. CDR3 coding DNA: TGTGCCAGCAGCTTAGCTGGGAGAGATACGCAGTATTTT. The chain recombines TRBV11-2 with TRBJ2-3, with D possibly TRBD2 on 5 matching bases. V gave up 1 base and J gave up 5 bases, with 7 bases separating them. CDR3 size: 13 residues. Looked up from germline, CDR1 is SGHAT and CDR2 is FQNNGV.

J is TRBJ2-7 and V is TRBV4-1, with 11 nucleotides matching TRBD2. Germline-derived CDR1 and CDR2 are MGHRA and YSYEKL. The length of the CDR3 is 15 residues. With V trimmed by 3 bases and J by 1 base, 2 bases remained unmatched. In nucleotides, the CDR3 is TGCGCCAGCAGCCATTCTAGCGGGAGGTCCTACGAGCAGTACTTC. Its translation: CASSHSSGRSYEQYF.

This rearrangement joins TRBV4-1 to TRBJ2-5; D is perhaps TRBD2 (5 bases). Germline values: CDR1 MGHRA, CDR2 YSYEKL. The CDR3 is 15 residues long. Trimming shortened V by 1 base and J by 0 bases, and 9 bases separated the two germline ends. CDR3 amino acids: CASSQGAVNQETQYF. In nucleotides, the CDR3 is TGCGCCAGCAGCCAAGGAGCGGTTAACCAAGAGACCCAGTACTTC.